This T cell receptor (beta chain) comes out of a study of regulatory and conventional T cells in RAG deficiency. This clone was seen once. The antigen is unknown. General study results and limits: Omenn syndrome and CID/AS patients had roughly 100-fold fewer unique Treg TCR beta sequences, versus 8 to 10-fold elsewhere. In Omenn syndrome, Treg and Tconv repertoires overlapped >80%. RAG-deficient patients showed markedly lower Shannon entropy and higher Simpson indices than control T-cell subsets.

Genomic DNA came from blood conventional CD4+ T cells gated CD25-low CD127-high. The CDR3 loop spans 11 amino acids. The germline V gene has CDR1 MNHNY and CDR2 SVGAGI (reference sequence). Trimming pared 5 bases from V and 10 bases from J, leaving 9 bases between. Generated by immunoSEQ multiplex PCR, the TCRdb table keeps only in-frame clones and is missing some. The top ten hold over 1% of the sample, which has approximately 22,000 clones, approximately 95% seen once. This sample was also put to use in a study of regulatory T cells. As that report states: Primers: 52 TRBV forward and 13 TRBJ reverse. Patient repertoires had restricted TRB V-J pairs and skewed V and J usage, most in Tregs.

The source material was CD25- CD4+ T cells sorted from blood. This sequence joins TRBV6-6 and TRBJ1-5; D unresolved. This receptor was obtained from a human donor in good health. The CDR3 DNA is TGTGCCAGCAGTGCACGAAGCCCCCAGCATTTT. Encoded protein: CASSARSPQHF.